The 23 T cell receptor beta chains given below trace back to one sample, sequenced in a study of blood T cell repertoires in COVID-19. Sequenced by immunoSEQ multiplex PCR; TCRdb stores in-frame clones only, minus some. The sample contains 70,000 to 75,000 clones, roughly 83% of which appear only once. The sample consisted of peripheral blood. These receptors came from a man in his 70s with acute or convalescent COVID-19.

This chain links TRBV11-3 with TRBJ2-6; perhaps TRBD1 as D (5 bases). Per the germline V gene, CDR1 is SGHNT and CDR2 is YENEEA. The CDR3 consists of 16 residues. V was trimmed by 5 bases and J by 0 bases, leaving 11 bases between them. DNA of the CDR3: TGTGCCAGCAGCCGACAGTTCACCTCTGGGGCCAACGTCCTGACTTTC. Its protein product is CASSRQFTSGANVLTF.

CDR3 amino acids: CTSSQGDRDRGPQNSYEQYF. The CDR3 bases are TGCACCAGCAGCCAGGGGGATCGGGACAGGGGGCCCCAAAACTCCTACGAGCAGTACTTC. V and J are TRBV1 and TRBJ2-7; no DNA check was done on the table's D call, TRBD1. TRBV1 is recorded as a pseudogene. This CDR3 comprises 20 residues.

The chain employs TRBV6-5 and TRBJ2-3, with D unclear. CDR3 length: 12 residues. The V gene lost 6 bases and the J gene lost 1 base, with 5 bases spanning the gap. Germline-derived CDR1 and CDR2 are MNHEY and SVGAGI. The CDR3 reads CASRRGTDTQYF. CDR3 DNA sequence: TGTGCCAGCAGGCGTGGCACAGATACGCAGTATTTT.

The CDR3 region is CATGDRGRYNEQFF. The CDR3, as DNA: TGTGCCACAGGGGACAGGGGGAGATACAATGAGCAGTTCTTC. The J gene is TRBJ2-1, the V gene TRBV19, with 11 bases fitting TRBD1. Germline V CDR1 and CDR2: LNHDA, SQIVND (reference sequence). The CDR3 extends over 14 amino acids. V was pared by 10 bases and J by 4 bases, with 6 bases of the junction left unmatched.

This chain connects TRBV24-1 to TRBJ2-3; 8 bases are a match to TRBD1. The CDR3 is 14 amino acids. Looked up from germline, CDR1 is KGHDR and CDR2 is SFDVKD. V was pared by 5 bases and J by 4 bases, with 4 bases of the junction left unmatched. The CDR3: CATSAPTGADTQYF. The CDR3 DNA follows: TGTGCCACCAGTGCCCCGACAGGGGCAGATACGCAGTATTTT.

The V and J genes are TRBV9 and TRBJ2-3; TRBD2 matches 14 bases. Germline loops: CDR1 SGDLS, CDR2 YYNGEE. CDR3 length: 16 amino acids. V lost 0 bases to trimming and J lost 4 bases; unmatched junction nucleotides: 1. The CDR3 here is CASSVGLAGGSDTQYF. Written as DNA, the CDR3 is TGTGCCAGCAGCGTAGGACTAGCGGGAGGGTCAGATACGCAGTATTTT.

The chain is built from TRBV12-3 or TRBV12-4 and TRBJ2-7, with D perhaps TRBD2 (5 bases). Trimming removed 5 bases at V and 6 bases at J, with 14 bases between. This CDR3 comprises 13 residues. CDR3 amino acids: CASSSERESEQYF. DNA of the CDR3: TGTGCCAGCAGTAGCGAGAGGGAGTCCGAGCAGTACTTC.

V gene TRBV28 combines with J gene TRBJ1-2; D remains ambiguous. From germline, CDR1 is MDHEN and CDR2 SYDVKM. V gave up 6 bases and J gave up 4 bases, with 9 bases separating them. The CDR3 has 12 residues. CDR3 residues: CASSGERYGYTF. As DNA, the CDR3 is TGTGCCAGCAGCGGCGAGCGCTATGGCTACACCTTC.

The V call is TRBV3-1 (or the pseudogene TRBV3-2), the J call TRBJ2-2; 10 positions match TRBD2. This CDR3 has 14 amino acids. Germline CDR1 LGHDT, CDR2 YNNKEL (reference sequence). Losses at the gene ends were 2 bases for V and 6 bases for J; bases not matched to a gene: 0. For the CDR3, the DNA is TGTGCCAGCAGCCAACTAGCGGGAGCCGGGGAGCTGTTTTTT. Translation gives CASSQLAGAGELFF.

The chain is built from TRBV6-4 and TRBJ2-1; 13 positions match TRBD2. CDR1 is MRHNA, CDR2 SNTAGT, per germline. J was trimmed by 2 bases and V by 3 bases; bases with no gene match: 4. This CDR3 comprises 17 residues. As DNA, the CDR3 is TGTGCCAGCAGTGAAGGGACTAGCGGGAATACCTACAATGAGCAGTTCTTC. Translating it yields CASSEGTSGNTYNEQFF.

The chain has TRBV6-2 or TRBV6-3 and TRBJ2-5, with 7 bases lining up with TRBD1. Germline CDR1 MNHEY, CDR2 SVGEGT. V lost 0 bases to trimming and J lost 5 bases; unmatched junction nucleotides: 3. The length of the CDR3 is 14 residues. DNA of the CDR3: TGTGCCAGCAGTTACTCAAAGGGGGCGGAGACCCAGTACTTC. It codes for CASSYSKGAETQYF.

This sequence joins TRBV7-3 and TRBJ1-2, with a tentative D call TRBD1 (6 bases). V shed 4 bases and J shed 8 bases, with 14 bases lying between them. Germline loops: CDR1 SGHTA, CDR2 FQGTGA. The CDR3 runs to 13 residues. The CDR3, as DNA: TGTGCCAGCAGCTCGACCACAGGGCGCGGCTACACCTTC. It translates to CASSSTTGRGYTF.

This clone showed up just a few times. The chain combines TRBV5-1 with TRBJ2-1, with 11 positions matching TRBD2. The CDR3 contains 15 residues. Trimming took 5 bases from V and 8 from J; bases not matched to a gene: 9. Per germline, CDR1 SGHRS and CDR2 YFSETQ. CDR3 sequence: CASSKVAGGPDEQFF. DNA for the CDR3: TGCGCCAGCAGTAAGGTAGCGGGAGGGCCAGATGAGCAGTTCTTC.

This clone was counted a single time. The chain recombines TRBV30 with TRBJ1-1; possibly TRBD1 for D (5 bases). The CDR3 spans 13 residues. Trimming took off 5 bases at V and 1 base at J, with 11 bases between the two ends. Germline V CDR1 and CDR2: GTSNPN, SVGIG (reference sequence). The CDR3 is CAWEGLRNTEAFF. The CDR3 DNA is TGTGCCTGGGAGGGACTGAGGAACACTGAAGCTTTCTTT.

The V gene is TRBV2, the J gene TRBJ2-3, with 10 bases fitting TRBD2. The CDR3 is 15 residues long. The V segment lost 4 bases and the J segment 2 bases; nucleotides outside the gene matches: 3. Germline loops: CDR1 SNHLY, CDR2 FYNNEI. The CDR3 region has the DNA TGTGCCAGCAGTGTAACTAGCGGGGCCACAGATACGCAGTATTTT. It encodes CASSVTSGATDTQYF.

The rearrangement uses TRBV9 and TRBJ2-7; 7 nucleotides match TRBD1. The germline V gene has CDR1 SGDLS and CDR2 YYNGEE. V shed 0 bases, J shed 0 bases, and the junction held 6 bases outside the gene matches. CDR3 length equals 16 residues. The CDR3: CASSVGAGGSSYEQYF. CDR3 sequence (DNA): TGTGCCAGCAGCGTAGGGGCAGGGGGAAGCTCCTACGAGCAGTACTTC.

The chain uses TRBV9 and TRBJ2-7, with 8 bases aligning to TRBD2. Germline CDR1 reads SGDLS; CDR2 reads YYNGEE. The CDR3 is made up of 15 amino acids. Trimming removed 0 bases from V and 2 bases from J; junction bases left unmatched: 4. The CDR3 coding sequence is TGTGCCAGCAGCGTAGACGGGACTAGAACCTACGAGCAGTACTTC. Translation: CASSVDGTRTYEQYF.

This clone was observed a few times. The chain uses TRBV30 and TRBJ1-5; 10 nucleotides match TRBD1. Germline V gives CDR1 GTSNPN, CDR2 SVGIG (reference sequence). The CDR3 extends over 13 amino acids. J lost 7 bases, V lost 2 bases, and 2 bases had no gene match. The CDR3 DNA reads as TGTGCCTGGAGTCCGGGACAGGGGCAGCCCCAGCATTTT. This translates into CAWSPGQGQPQHF. The full variable domain, in which reference TRBV30 and TRBJ1-5 provide the parts outside the CDR3, is SQTIHQWPATLVQPVGSPLSLECTVEGTSNPNLYWYRQAAGRGLQLLFYSVGIGQISSEVPQNLSASRPQDRQFILSSKKLLLSDSGFYLCAWSPGQGQPQHFGDGTRLSIL.

This rearrangement joins TRBV5-1 to TRBJ2-2; 10 bases are a match to TRBD1. The CDR3 runs to 20 residues. Germline-derived CDR1 and CDR2 are SGHRS and YFSETQ. V shed 4 bases, J shed 5 bases, and the junction held 20 bases outside the gene matches. The CDR3 sequence is CASSPPSDRGGVGPTGELFF. The CDR3 nucleotides are TGCGCCAGCAGCCCCCCCTCGGACAGGGGGGGCGTCGGGCCTACCGGGGAGCTGTTTTTT.

This clone is a singleton in its sample. The chain joins TRBV5-1 to TRBJ2-5, with D possibly matching TRBD1 (6 bases). V lost 4 bases, J lost 2 bases, and 15 bases lay in between. CDR1 and CDR2 from the germline V gene are SGHRS and YFSETQ. The CDR3 is 15 amino acids. The CDR3 nucleotides read TGCGCCAGCAGCATATCAGGGGCCGTTCAAGAGACCCAGTACTTC. Translating gives CASSISGAVQETQYF. The full variable domain, with the rest looked up from reference TRBV5-1 and TRBJ2-5, is KAGVTQTPRYLIKTRGQQVTLSCSPISGHRSVSWYQQTPGQGLQFLFEYFSETQRNKGNFPGRFSGRQFSNSRSEMNVSTLELGDSALYLCASSISGAVQETQYFGPGTRLLVL.

This chain uses TRBV9 with TRBJ2-7, with a tentative D call TRBD2 (6 bases). Germline CDR1 and CDR2: SGDLS and YYNGEE. This CDR3 is built from 17 residues. Trimming cost V 0 bases and J 4 bases, with 20 bases left between them. The CDR3 DNA follows: TGTGCCAGCAGCGTAGGAAGCAGGGAGGATCGCAGTTACGAGCAGTACTTC. It codes for CASSVGSREDRSYEQYF.

V and J are TRBV7-9 and TRBJ2-3; TRBD1 might be the D (6 bases). From germline, CDR1 is SEHNR and CDR2 FQNEAQ (reference sequence). Trimming shortened V by 5 bases and J by 4 bases, and 10 bases separated the two germline ends. The CDR3 is made up of 13 amino acids. CDR3 sequence (DNA): TGTGCCAGCAGCACCAGGGGTCCAGATACGCAGTATTTT. Protein: CASSTRGPDTQYF.

The V and J genes are TRBV10-3 and TRBJ1-4, with D unresolved. The CDR3 sequence is 14 residues long. Germline CDR1 ENHRY, CDR2 SYGVKD. Trimming removed 6 bases at V and 6 bases at J, with 14 bases between. The CDR3 spells CAISSRNADEKLFF. The CDR3 DNA reads as TGTGCCATCAGCTCGAGAAACGCGGATGAAAAACTGTTTTTT.